This T cell receptor (beta chain) was captured by sequencing in a study of T cell responses to AZD1222 COVID-19 vaccine. Overall study findings and caveats: Among vaccine-associated CD4 TCRs, coverage spanned spike, with dominance at 160-218 and 743-854. After two AZD1222 doses, spike-specific TCR breadth and depth rose versus day 0.

The CDR3 is made up of 13 amino acids. V lost 7 bases and J 3 bases, leaving 13 bases between the germline ends. In germline, CDR1 is LNHDA, CDR2 SQIVND (reference sequence). Clones were read by immunoSEQ multiplex PCR, and TCRdb kept only the in-frame ones, dropping some. Of 70,000 to 95,000 clones listed, 91% were seen once; the top ten hold more than 7.5%. This clone appeared once. Its antigen remains unknown. The genes are TRBV19 and TRBJ2-7; D possibly corresponds to TRBD1 (8 bases). This material consisted of peripheral blood, taken 28 days after the second AZD1222 dose. The TCR comes from an adult who received the AZD1222 COVID-19 vaccine. CDR3 nucleotides: TGTGCCAGTAAGGACAGGGAGGGCTACGAGCAGTACTTC. Translated, it gives CASKDREGYEQYF.